This entry lists 7 T cell receptor beta chains sequenced from one sample in a study of post-analysis software for immune sequencing data. The antigens these receptors bind are not known. TCR beta libraries were prepared from cDNA with unique molecular identifiers. TCRdb independently ran MiXCR on the PCR reads; one entry per CDR3 protein. The sample yields about 680,000 distinct CDR3 sequences, about 60% seen once. Study-level points and caveats: In patients, TRBV5-6, TRBV5-1 and TRBV20-1 belonged to 4 or 5 TRBV segments found more frequently than in controls.

What was sequenced was blood. The origin of the receptors is a girl aged 2 to 9 with multiple sclerosis.

This sequence joins TRBV11-2 and TRBJ2-3; D unresolved. Trimming left V 3 bases short and J 3 bases short, with 13 bases between. Germline V gives CDR1 SGHAT, CDR2 FQNNGV. This CDR3 has 15 amino acids. The DNA for the CDR3 is TGTGCCAGCAGCTTGAAAGGGCTGAGTACAGATACGCAGTATTTT. Translating gives CASSLKGLSTDTQYF.

This clonotype was recorded a few times. The rearrangement joins TRBV29-1 to TRBJ2-7, with 7 bases matching TRBD1. This CDR3 spans 12 amino acids. Per germline, CDR1 SQVTM and CDR2 ANQGSEA. The trim removed 2 bases at V and 3 bases at J, leaving 1 base unmatched. Here the CDR3 reads CSVETGDYEQYF. Written as DNA, the CDR3 is TGCAGCGTTGAAACAGGGGACTACGAGCAGTACTTC.

This rearrangement joins TRBV20-1 to TRBJ2-1, with a tentative D call TRBD1 (5 bases). V was pared by 4 bases and J by 5 bases, with 18 bases between. The V gene's germline CDR1 is DFQATT and CDR2 SNEGSKA (reference sequence). The CDR3 is 15 residues long. This CDR3 is CSAKSNRGQHNEQFF. The CDR3 DNA reads as TGCAGTGCTAAATCCAATCGAGGACAACACAATGAGCAGTTCTTC.

The chain is built from TRBV28 and TRBJ2-5; TRBD1 matches at 9 bases. The CDR3 is made up of 15 amino acids. Germline CDR1 reads MDHEN; CDR2 reads SYDVKM. V was clipped by 3 bases and J by 2 bases; unmatched bases: 4. The CDR3 DNA is TGTGCCAGCAGTTTTACAGGGGGCCGACAAGAGACCCAGTACTTC. It yields the protein CASSFTGGRQETQYF.

The rearrangement uses TRBV18 and TRBJ2-1; 8 nucleotides line up with TRBD1. Losses at the gene ends were 4 bases for V and 7 bases for J; bases not matched to a gene: 9. This CDR3 has 15 amino acids. Germline V gene lookup returns CDR1 KGHSH and CDR2 LQKENI. The CDR3 protein is CASSLTLDRVNEQFF. CDR3 DNA sequence: TGTGCCAGCTCACTGACCTTGGACAGGGTAAATGAGCAGTTCTTC.

This clonotype occurred once. Germline is not matched at one junction end, which may reflect a read error. In DNA form, the CDR3 reads TGCAGTGCCCCCGGGACAGGGAGCACCGGGGAGCTCTTTTTT. Its translation is CSAPGTGSTGELFF. The chain couples TRBV20-1 to TRBJ2-2; TRBD1 matches at 9 bases. The length of the CDR3 is 14 residues. From germline, CDR1 is DFQATT and CDR2 SNEGSKA (reference sequence).

The chain carries TRBV7-2 and TRBJ1-1, with a weak D call TRBD1 (6 bases). Germline CDR1 is SGHTA and CDR2 is FQGNSA. CDR3 size: 13 residues. V was shortened by 4 bases and J by 11 bases, with 17 bases between the two germline ends. CDR3 region: CASSSPPGQGAFF. The CDR3 DNA reads TGTGCCAGCAGCTCTCCCCCGGGACAAGGGGCTTTCTTT.